This TCR beta chain was observed in a study of T cell responses to AZD1222 COVID-19 vaccine. The CDR3 is 14 amino acids. From germline, CDR1 is SGHRS and CDR2 YFSETQ. V dropped 5 bases and J dropped 7; count of bases not matched to a gene: 7. Study-level findings and limits: Among vaccine-associated CD4 TCRs, coverage spanned spike, with dominance at 160-218 and 743-854. Targeting of unmutated variant regions was reportedly seen in nearly half of spike-specific TCRs.

This table comes from immunoSEQ multiplex PCR, and its TCRdb copy is limited to in-frame clones, with some not included. The sample lists hundreds of thousands of clones, about 94% occurring once. This clone was recorded only once. Its specificity is unknown. The specimen comprised peripheral blood, sampled 28 days after the second AZD1222 dose. This clonotype was sampled from an adult who received the AZD1222 COVID-19 vaccine. The chain carries TRBV5-1 and TRBJ1-4; 8 nucleotides line up with TRBD1. CDR3 protein: CASRPGGTGEKLFF. For the CDR3, the DNA is TGCGCCAGCAGACCAGGGGGCACGGGTGAAAAACTGTTTTTT. Based on the CDR3 plus reference TRBV5-1 and TRBJ1-4, the full variable domain is KAGVTQTPRYLIKTRGQQVTLSCSPISGHRSVSWYQQTPGQGLQFLFEYFSETQRNKGNFPGRFSGRQFSNSRSEMNVSTLELGDSALYLCASRPGGTGEKLFFGSGTQLSVL.